These 13 T cell receptor beta chains came from one sample sequenced in a study of blood T cell repertoires in COVID-19 (dated by TCRdb to the early 2020s). To prepare the library, the immunoSEQ multiplex PCR assay was applied. Imported from immuneACCESS, the table was reduced by TCRdb to in-frame sequences with V and J called. These copies leave out some clones; in studies compared against another copy, an unresolved V gene accounts for under half, and the cause of the remainder is not known. The sample yields 200,000 to 250,000 clones; roughly four fifths were counted once. Together, the top ten hold 3% to 4% of the sample. The source material was PBMCs or T cells enriched from blood (not recorded which). Every receptor here comes from a woman aged 55-69 years who had recovered from COVID-19.

This chain connects TRBV4-1 to TRBJ1-2, with 7 bases identical to TRBD1. Germline V gene sequence: CDR1 MGHRA, CDR2 YSYEKL. J was trimmed by 6 bases and V by 0 bases; bases with no gene match: 13. This CDR3 contains 17 residues. CDR3 sequence: CASSQDPGRGTLDGYTF. CDR3 coding DNA: TGCGCCAGCAGCCAAGATCCCGGCAGGGGGACATTGGATGGCTACACCTTC.

The chain uses TRBV7-6 and TRBJ2-3, with 7 positions matching TRBD1. Germline assignment: CDR1 SGHVS and CDR2 FNYEAQ. This CDR3 spans 15 amino acids. Trimming at V came to 5 bases and at J to 3 bases, leaving 8 bases not matched to a gene. Here the CDR3 reads CASSRTGSRTDTQYF. The DNA for the CDR3 is TGTGCCAGCAGCAGGACAGGTTCCCGAACAGATACGCAGTATTTT.

Note on this clone: In the same sample, other DNA sequences code for this CDR3. This chain links TRBV11-2 with TRBJ1-3, with a weak D call TRBD1 (5 bases). This CDR3 is built from 13 residues. Germline V lookup: CDR1 SGHAT, CDR2 FQNNGV. Trimming stripped 1 base from V and 4 bases from J, with 5 bases between. CDR3 loop: CASSLGQGNTIYF. CDR3 nucleotide sequence: TGTGCCAGCAGCTTAGGACAGGGAAACACCATATATTTT. The whole variable domain, filled in from reference TRBV11-2 and TRBJ1-3, reads EAGVAQSPRYKIIEKRQSVAFWCNPISGHATLYWYQQILGQGPKLLIQFQNNGVVDDSQLPKDRFSAERLKGVDSTLKIQPAKLEDSAVYLCASSLGQGNTIYFGEGSWLTVV.

This clone has only one observation. The rearrangement joins TRBV7-3 to TRBJ1-1, with TRBD1 as a possible D gene (6 bases). The germline gives CDR1 SGHTA, CDR2 FQGTGA. The V end lost 3 bases, the J end lost 5 bases, and 13 bases lay between the germline ends. The CDR3 runs 14 residues. CDR3 sequence (DNA): TGTGCCAGCAGCTTGATTCCAGGGGCGACTGAAGCTTTCTTT. Amino acid sequence: CASSLIPGATEAFF.

Only one count was recorded for this clone. The chain recombines TRBV15 with TRBJ2-2; TRBD2 matches at 8 bases. Germline lookup yields CDR1 LNHNV and CDR2 YYDKDF (reference sequence). The CDR3 totals 15 residues. The junction had 2 bases not matched to a gene; V was cut back by 2 bases and J by 3 bases. The CDR3 spells CATSRQLADTGELFF. In DNA form, the CDR3 reads TGTGCCACCAGCAGACAACTAGCGGACACCGGGGAGCTGTTTTTT.

To note about this clone: The junction departs from germline at one end; a sequencing error may be responsible. This chain connects TRBV11-2 to TRBJ1-2; weak D call: TRBD1 (6 bases). The CDR3 is made up of 13 amino acids. The germline gives CDR1 SGHAT, CDR2 FQNNGV. Here the CDR3 reads CASSLYPGEIPTF. For the CDR3, the DNA is TGTGCCAGCAGCTTATACCCAGGGGAAATCCCGACATTC.

The rearrangement links TRBV3-1 (or the pseudogene TRBV3-2) to TRBJ2-1, with a tentative D call TRBD2 (7 bases). The germline V and J ends were trimmed by 0 bases and 6 bases, with 15 bases remaining between them. The CDR3 has 16 amino acids. CDR1 LGHDT and CDR2 YNNKEL come from the germline V gene (reference sequence). The CDR3 DNA reads TGTGCCAGCAGCCAAGAGGGCGGGGGCCGGACCAATGAGCAGTTCTTC. It translates to CASSQEGGGRTNEQFF.

The chain recombines TRBV7-8 with TRBJ1-3; unclear D gene. The CDR3 has 15 amino acids. The ends were cut back, 0 bases at V and 2 bases at J, with 8 bases in the middle. Germline V lookup: CDR1 SGHVS, CDR2 FQNEAQ. The CDR3 sequence: CASSLALSPGNTIYF. CDR3 nucleotide sequence: TGTGCCAGCAGCTTAGCACTTTCCCCTGGAAACACCATATATTTT.

In nucleotides, the CDR3 is TGCGCCAGCAGCTTGGGGGGACTCAATCAGCCCCAGCATTTT. Translating it yields CASSLGGLNQPQHF. V is TRBV5-1 and J is TRBJ1-5; possibly TRBD1 for D (5 bases). CDR1 and CDR2 (germline): SGHRS, YFSETQ. The CDR3 consists of 14 residues. V dropped 0 bases and J dropped 3 bases, with 7 bases sitting between them.

The V gene is TRBV4-1, the J gene TRBJ1-1; D gene unclear. This CDR3 spans 16 amino acids. V was pared by 0 bases and J by 0 bases, with 11 bases between. Germline loops: CDR1 MGHRA, CDR2 YSYEKL. This CDR3 reads CASSQEITGVNTEAFF. The CDR3 region has the DNA TGCGCCAGCAGCCAAGAAATAACCGGGGTGAACACTGAAGCTTTCTTT.

The chain couples TRBV7-6 to TRBJ2-1; TRBD2 agrees at 7 bases. Germline-derived CDR1 and CDR2 are SGHVS and FNYEAQ. With V trimmed by 2 bases and J by 4 bases, 8 bases remained unmatched. The CDR3 runs to 16 residues. The CDR3 DNA is TGTGCCAGCAGCTTACGGTCTAGCGGAGGATACAATGAGCAGTTCTTC. Translated: CASSLRSSGGYNEQFF.

This chain uses TRBV7-6 with TRBJ1-1, with 7 bases matching TRBD1. CDR3 size: 15 residues. Germline assignment: CDR1 SGHVS and CDR2 FNYEAQ. Trimming at V came to 5 bases and at J to 0 bases, leaving 6 bases not matched to a gene. The CDR3 sequence: CASSPRQGLNTEAFF. The CDR3 nucleotides read TGTGCCAGCAGCCCCCGACAGGGTTTGAACACTGAAGCTTTCTTT.

The gene calls are TRBV27 and TRBJ2-7; unclear D gene. Trimming pared 4 bases from V and 5 bases from J, leaving 15 bases between. The CDR3 is made up of 14 amino acids. Germline-derived CDR1 and CDR2 are MNHEY and SMNVEV (reference sequence). The chain's CDR3 is CASSSRLGSNEQYF. The CDR3 nucleotides are TGTGCCAGCAGTTCCCGACTCGGATCTAACGAGCAGTACTTC.